The 28 T cell receptor beta chains below come from one sample, sequenced in a study of sequential checkpoint blockade in melanoma. Treatment: randomized to nivolumab then ipilimumab (arm A) or the reverse (arm B). Measured with immunoSEQ multiplex PCR; TCRdb has only the in-frame clones, and not every one. The sample shows 35,000 to 45,000 clones, approximately 84% of them seen only once. The sample was CD8+ T cells sorted from blood (inferred from file names), taken from a patient given nivolumab and ipilimumab in sequence. These receptors originate from a human donor with melanoma.

J is TRBJ2-7 and V is TRBV27; maybe TRBD1 (7 bases). There are 12 residues in the CDR3. The germline V gene encodes CDR1 MNHEY and CDR2 SMNVEV (reference sequence). V lost 5 bases to trimming and J lost 3 bases, with 8 bases between them. The DNA for the CDR3 is TGTGCCAGCAGTCAGGGGGGCTACGAGCAGTACTTC. It codes for CASSQGGYEQYF.

The V gene is TRBV6-1, the J gene TRBJ2-7; 8 bases line up with TRBD2. CDR1 and CDR2 from the germline V gene are MNHNS and SASEGT. The V segment lost 5 bases and the J segment 0 bases; nucleotides outside the gene matches: 6. This CDR3 comprises 15 residues. As DNA, the CDR3 is TGTGCCAGCAGTAGTAGCGGGGCGAGCTCCTACGAGCAGTACTTC. It encodes CASSSSGASSYEQYF.

This rearrangement joins TRBV19 to TRBJ1-1; D gene unclear. This CDR3 is built from 13 residues. Germline CDR1 LNHDA, CDR2 SQIVND (reference sequence). V was shortened by 1 base and J by 7 bases, with 10 bases between the two germline ends. Written as DNA, the CDR3 is TGTGCCAGTAGTATAGGAGGGCATCGTGAAGCTTTCTTT. Encoded protein: CASSIGGHREAFF.

CDR3 nucleotide sequence: TGTGCCAGCAGCTTACTAGCGGGGGGCCCAACCTACGAGCAGTACTTC. It is translated as CASSLLAGGPTYEQYF. The genes are TRBV5-4 and TRBJ2-7; TRBD2 aligns across 12 bases. This CDR3 contains 16 residues. Per germline, CDR1 SGHNT and CDR2 YYREEE (reference sequence). Germline trimming cut 2 bases from V and 2 bases from J; bases unmatched to any gene: 5. Filled out from reference TRBV5-4 and TRBJ2-7, the complete variable domain reads ETGVTQSPTHLIKTRGQQVTLRCSSQSGHNTVSWYQQALGQGPQFIFQYYREEENGRGNFPPRFSGLQFPNYSSELNVNALELDDSALYLCASSLLAGGPTYEQYFGPGTRLTVT.

The rearrangement joins TRBV30 to TRBJ2-5; 8 nucleotides match TRBD2. The J call may be wrong; the DNA end is better matched by TRBJ2-7. This CDR3 contains 14 residues. Germline assignment: CDR1 GTSNPN and CDR2 SVGIG (reference sequence). The CDR3 DNA follows: TGTGCCTGGTGTAGCGGGGTTGGGCGCTACGAGCAGTACTTC. Amino acids: CAWCSGVGRYEQYF.

The rearrangement joins TRBV6-5 to TRBJ2-5; perhaps TRBD2 as D (7 bases). The better agreement between TRBJ2-7 and the DNA end casts doubt on the J call. CDR1 is MNHEY and CDR2 is SVGAGI in the germline V gene. CDR3 length: 15 amino acids. Written as DNA, the CDR3 is TGTGCCAGCAGTCCCGAGGGGGGGGCTACCTACGAGCAGTACTTC. Translated: CASSPEGGATYEQYF.

The chain recombines TRBV30 with TRBJ2-7, with D possibly being TRBD2 (5 bases). The CDR3 length is 12 residues. Trimming took 2 bases from V and 3 from J, leaving 8 bases between them. Germline CDR1 and CDR2: GTSNPN and SVGIG (reference sequence). For the CDR3, the DNA is TGTGCCTGGAGTCTAGGAGGCTACGAGCAGTACTTC. It encodes CAWSLGGYEQYF.

The rearrangement joins TRBV9 to TRBJ2-3, with D maybe TRBD2 (6 bases). This CDR3 region has 15 residues. The ends were cut back, 5 bases at V and 2 bases at J, with 15 bases in the middle. Germline V gives CDR1 SGDLS, CDR2 YYNGEE. The CDR3 DNA sequence: TGTGCCAGCAGTTTCGCCGGGACTTCCACAGATACGCAGTATTTT. Protein sequence: CASSFAGTSTDTQYF.

This chain connects TRBV5-1 to TRBJ2-3; no reliable D call. The CDR3 length is 13 residues. Trimming shortened V by 4 bases and J by 6 bases, and 12 bases separated the two germline ends. Germline CDR1 and CDR2: SGHRS and YFSETQ. The CDR3 nucleotides read TGCGCCAGCAGCCTAGGTACTCCGGATACGCAGTATTTT. Encoded protein: CASSLGTPDTQYF.

This chain connects TRBV6-6 to TRBJ2-3; TRBD2 matches 10 bases. The germline V gene encodes CDR1 MNHNY and CDR2 SVGAGI (reference sequence). CDR3 length equals 15 residues. The trim removed 5 bases at V and 3 bases at J, leaving 5 bases unmatched. DNA of the CDR3: TGTGCCAGCAGTCCCAGCGGGGGGGCTACAGATACGCAGTATTTT. Protein sequence: CASSPSGGATDTQYF.

This rearrangement joins TRBV4-2 to TRBJ2-7, with unresolved D. Germline values: CDR1 LGHNA, CDR2 YNFKEQ. This CDR3 region has 13 residues. Trimming cost V 5 bases and J 3 bases, with 11 bases left between them. The CDR3, as DNA: TGTGCCAGCAGCTTGGCGCGCGGCTACGAGCAGTACTTC. Its translation is CASSLARGYEQYF.

There are a few counts of this clone. The chain recombines TRBV5-6 with TRBJ2-1; no definite D call. V lost 1 base and J 6 bases, leaving 8 bases between the germline ends. The CDR3 is 13 amino acids. Per germline, CDR1 SGHDT and CDR2 YYEEEE. The CDR3 loop is CASSLFYGNEQFF. Written as DNA, the CDR3 is TGTGCCAGCAGCTTGTTTTACGGCAATGAGCAGTTCTTC.

The CDR3 spells CASSLARGASSYEQYF. CDR3 bases: TGTGCCAGCAGCTTAGCGCGGGGGGCGAGCTCCTACGAGCAGTACTTC. The chain combines TRBV7-9 with TRBJ2-7; 8 nucleotides match TRBD2. The germline gives CDR1 SEHNR, CDR2 FQNEAQ (reference sequence). The CDR3 has 16 residues. The junction had 4 bases not matched to a gene; V was cut back by 0 bases and J by 0 bases.

In regard to this clone: The junction does not match germline at one end; this may be a read error. The chain uses TRBV19 and TRBJ1-1, with D uncertain. The CDR3 extends over 14 amino acids. In germline, CDR1 is LNHDA, CDR2 SQIVND (reference sequence). The CDR3: CASTIVAGNTEAFF. The CDR3 region has the DNA TGTGCCAGTACTATAGTGGCGGGGAACACTGAAGCTTTCTTT.

V gene TRBV7-3 combines with J gene TRBJ2-1, with 7 positions matching TRBD1. The germline V gene encodes CDR1 SGHTA and CDR2 FQGTGA. CDR3 size: 15 residues. V lost 4 bases and J lost 8; bases outside the gene matches: 11. CDR3 sequence reads: CASSSVGQTSDEQFF. In DNA form, the CDR3 reads TGTGCCAGCAGCTCTGTGGGACAGACCTCGGATGAGCAGTTCTTC.

The chain is built from TRBV27 and TRBJ1-2; D is possibly TRBD1 (5 bases). The V and J ends lost 4 bases and 0 bases respectively, with 12 bases between them. The germline gives CDR1 MNHEY, CDR2 SMNVEV (reference sequence). There are 15 residues in the CDR3. CDR3 in amino acids: CASSSFSRANYGYTF. CDR3 nucleotides: TGTGCCAGCAGTTCTTTTTCCAGGGCTAACTATGGCTACACCTTC.

The V gene is TRBV28, the J gene TRBJ1-2, with D perhaps TRBD1 (6 bases). CDR3 length: 14 residues. Trimming took off 4 bases at V and 4 bases at J, with 13 bases between the two ends. CDR1 and CDR2 from the germline V gene are MDHEN and SYDVKM. The CDR3 DNA follows: TGTGCCAGCAGTTCCCCGGGACACGGCTATGGCTACACCTTC. Translation: CASSSPGHGYGYTF.

CDR3 in amino acids: CASSRVPGQVMSYNEQFF. The CDR3 DNA is TGTGCCAGCAGTCGCGTCCCGGGACAGGTAATGTCCTACAATGAGCAGTTCTTC. The chain carries TRBV2 and TRBJ2-1, with 8 bases lining up with TRBD1. From germline, CDR1 is SNHLY and CDR2 FYNNEI. The ends lost 5 bases at V and 1 base at J; junction bases unmatched: 13. There are 18 residues in the CDR3.

The chain couples TRBV19 to TRBJ2-1; 13 bases fit TRBD2. V was clipped by 7 bases and J by 1 base; unmatched bases: 4. Germline values: CDR1 LNHDA, CDR2 SQIVND (reference sequence). The CDR3 sequence is 16 residues long. The chain's CDR3 is CASMTSGGNSYNEQFF. CDR3 coding DNA: TGTGCCAGTATGACTAGCGGGGGGAATTCCTACAATGAGCAGTTCTTC.

The J gene is TRBJ2-6, the V gene TRBV29-1; unclear D gene. The germline V and J ends were trimmed by 7 bases and 3 bases, with 10 bases remaining between them. The CDR3 spans 13 residues. Germline CDR1 is SQVTM and CDR2 is ANQGSEA. The CDR3 loop is CSGHVGGANVLTF. The CDR3 DNA is TGCAGCGGGCACGTTGGTGGGGCCAACGTCCTGACTTTC. Full variable domain (remainder filled in from reference TRBV29-1 and TRBJ2-6): SAVISQKPSRDICQRGTSLTIQCQVDSQVTMMFWYRQQPGQSLTLIATANQGSEATYESGFVIDKFPISRPNLTFSTLTVSNMSPEDSSIYLCSGHVGGANVLTFGAGSRLTVL.

Comment on this clone: Within the sample, other DNA sequences also encode this same CDR3. The V gene is TRBV7-6, the J gene TRBJ1-2; weak D call: TRBD1 (5 bases). The V gene's germline CDR1 is SGHVS and CDR2 FNYEAQ. The length of the CDR3 is 14 residues. V was clipped by 5 bases and J by 2 bases, with 12 bases between them. CDR3 DNA sequence: TGTGCCAGCAGCCCGGACATAATAAACTATGGCTACACCTTC. Protein product: CASSPDIINYGYTF. Full variable domain (remainder filled in from reference TRBV7-6 and TRBJ1-2): GAGVSQSPRYKVTKRGQDVALRCDPISGHVSLYWYRQALGQGPEFLTYFNYEAQQDKSGLPNDRFSAERPEGSISTLTIQRTEQRDSAMYRCASSPDIINYGYTFGSGTRLTVV.

In DNA, the CDR3 is TGTGCCAGCAGTTACCAGGGAGGAGGCACTGAAGCTTTCTTT. Translating it yields CASSYQGGGTEAFF. This chain joins TRBV6-5 and TRBJ1-1; D might be TRBD1 (5 bases). Trimming took off 2 bases at V and 4 bases at J, with 11 bases between the two ends. This CDR3 region has 14 residues. Germline CDR1 MNHEY, CDR2 SVGAGI.

This chain uses TRBV2 with TRBJ2-2; 11 bases fit TRBD2. With 0 bases clipped from V and 5 bases from J, the junction kept 2 bases outside the gene matches. Germline V lookup: CDR1 SNHLY, CDR2 FYNNEI. The CDR3 sequence is 16 residues long. The CDR3, as DNA: TGTGCCAGCAGTGAAGCACTAGCGGGGGTAACCGGGGAGCTGTTTTTT. Encoded protein: CASSEALAGVTGELFF.

The rearrangement uses TRBV5-1 and TRBJ1-1; D is possibly TRBD1 (6 bases). The CDR3 runs to 15 residues. CDR1 is SGHRS, CDR2 YFSETQ, per germline. The V end lost 3 bases, the J end lost 8 bases, and 20 bases lay between the germline ends. The CDR3 DNA follows: TGCGCCAGCAGCTCATTACAGGGCGTGACGTGGGAAGCTTTCTTT. Translation gives CASSSLQGVTWEAFF. Based on the CDR3 plus reference TRBV5-1 and TRBJ1-1, the full variable domain is KAGVTQTPRYLIKTRGQQVTLSCSPISGHRSVSWYQQTPGQGLQFLFEYFSETQRNKGNFPGRFSGRQFSNSRSEMNVSTLELGDSALYLCASSSLQGVTWEAFFGQGTRLTVV.

The rearrangement uses TRBV28 and TRBJ2-3; 7 bases match TRBD2. V shed 6 bases and J 1 base; nucleotides not matched to a gene: 7. Germline lookup yields CDR1 MDHEN and CDR2 SYDVKM. This CDR3 spans 15 amino acids. The CDR3 DNA sequence: TGTGCCAGCAGGCATCTAGCGGACGGCACAGATACGCAGTATTTT. This translates into CASRHLADGTDTQYF.

The chain combines TRBV19 with TRBJ2-7; 9 nucleotides match TRBD1. V lost 5 bases, J lost 1 base, and 6 bases stayed unmatched. The CDR3 loop spans 15 amino acids. Germline CDR1 LNHDA, CDR2 SQIVND (reference sequence). The CDR3, as DNA: TGTGCCAGTAGTTCTAGGACAGGGGCATCCTACGAGCAGTACTTC. Translation: CASSSRTGASYEQYF. The full variable domain, rest sourced from reference TRBV19 and TRBJ2-7, is DGGITQSPKYLFRKEGQNVTLSCEQNLNHDAMYWYRQDPGQGLRLIYYSQIVNDFQKGDIAEGYSVSREKKESFPLTVTSAQKNPTAFYLCASSSRTGASYEQYFGPGTRLTVT.

The rearrangement joins TRBV27 to TRBJ2-7, with unresolved D. The ends were cut back, 5 bases at V and 2 bases at J, with 10 bases in the middle. CDR3 length equals 13 residues. Germline lookup yields CDR1 MNHEY and CDR2 SMNVEV (reference sequence). CDR3 amino acids: CASSLTRTYEQYF. Here the CDR3 DNA reads TGTGCCAGCAGTCTAACCAGGACCTACGAGCAGTACTTC.

The chain has TRBV15 and TRBJ2-1; 7 nucleotides match TRBD2. CDR3 length: 17 residues. Germline CDR1 reads LNHNV; CDR2 reads YYDKDF (reference sequence). J lost 2 bases, V lost 3 bases, and 10 bases had no gene match. The CDR3 DNA is TGTGCCACCAGCAGTCGAGGCGGGAGTTATACCTACAATGAGCAGTTCTTC. Amino acid sequence: CATSSRGGSYTYNEQFF.